Below are 21 T cell receptor beta chains sequenced from a single sample in a study of blood T cells in healthy people across ages (dated by TCRdb to the mid-2010s). The library came from 5' RACE. Sequencing used an Illumina HiSeq 2500. The second PCR ran for about 7 to 11 cycles and used a J-beta primer mix along with a sample-barcoded 5' primer. Using fastp trimming at Q25 and MiXCR clonotype assembly, TCRdb reanalyzed the public sequencing data and kept in-frame beta chains. Rows with a matching CDR3 protein are joined into one entry that keeps the most common DNA and genes. This sample comprises approximately 690,000 distinct CDR3 sequences, over 40% of them detected only once. 30% of the sample is held by the ten biggest clonotypes. Specimen: blood. Receptor source: a man older than 75 in good health.

This clonotype has just one count. At one of its ends the junction is not consistent with the germline gene, which may arise from a read error. The chain employs TRBV3-1 and TRBJ2-3, with no clear D. Germline assignment: CDR1 LGHDT and CDR2 YNNKEL (reference sequence). CDR3 length: 11 amino acids. The DNA for the CDR3 is TGTGTCAGCAGCCCTCCAGATACGCAGTATTTT. The encoded protein is CVSSPPDTQYF.

The chain uses TRBV7-3 and TRBJ2-3; possible D gene TRBD2, 5 bases. This CDR3 has 16 residues. Germline V gene sequence: CDR1 SGHTA, CDR2 FQGTGA. Trimming took off 2 bases at V and 3 bases at J, with 15 bases between the two ends. The CDR3 bases are TGTGCCAGCAGCTTACGGATTAACGGGGTAACAGATACGCAGTATTTT. Protein: CASSLRINGVTDTQYF.

This clonotype was observed a few times. V is TRBV25-1 and J is TRBJ1-2; 8 bases are shared with TRBD1. This CDR3 is 18 amino acids long. Germline CDR1 is MGHDK and CDR2 is SYGVNS. The J segment lost 2 bases and the V segment lost 2 bases, leaving 13 bases of the junction unmatched. CDR3 coding DNA: TGTGCCAGCAGTGAACTCATTAGCGGACAGGGTAAAAACTATGGCTACACCTTC. Translating gives CASSELISGQGKNYGYTF.

This clonotype has ten or more counts. This chain uses TRBV2 with TRBJ2-7, with 8 bases lining up with TRBD1. Germline CDR1 is SNHLY and CDR2 is FYNNEI. This CDR3 has 15 residues. Losses at the gene ends were 3 bases for V and 2 bases for J; bases not matched to a gene: 6. CDR3 nucleotide sequence: TGTGCCAGCAGTGAGGGACAGGCGAAAACCTACGAGCAGTACTTC. This codes for CASSEGQAKTYEQYF.

The V gene is TRBV29-1, the J gene TRBJ2-7, with D perhaps TRBD1 or TRBD2 (6 bases each). The CDR3 runs to 12 residues. V was trimmed by 7 bases and J by 6 bases, leaving 16 bases between them. The germline V gene encodes CDR1 SQVTM and CDR2 ANQGSEA. The CDR3 sequence is CSARWGAGEQYF. In nucleotides, the CDR3 is TGCAGCGCCCGATGGGGGGCGGGCGAGCAGTACTTC.

This clonotype has only a few counts. The chain recombines TRBV6-5 with TRBJ2-7, with D tentatively TRBD2 (5 bases). Germline V CDR1 and CDR2: MNHEY, SVGAGI. V shed 7 bases and J shed 3 bases, with 19 bases lying between them. CDR3 size: 15 residues. CDR3 DNA sequence: TGTGCCAGCAATCCTAAGAGGGCCTTCGGCTACGAGCAGTACTTC. This translates into CASNPKRAFGYEQYF.

This clonotype has only one observation. The V gene is TRBV5-5, the J gene TRBJ1-1, with D tentatively TRBD1 (5 bases). Germline CDR1 and CDR2: SGHKS and YYEKEE (reference sequence). The CDR3 loop spans 14 amino acids. With 0 bases removed from V and 1 base from J, the gap between germline ends came to 7 bases. In DNA form, the CDR3 reads TGTGCCAGCAGCTTGGCCGGGGCGAACACTGAAGCTTTCTTT. It yields the protein CASSLAGANTEAFF.

This clonotype showed up just a few times. The chain has TRBV20-1 and TRBJ2-2, with 7 bases matching TRBD2. The V gene end was trimmed by 2 bases and the J gene end by 2 bases; junction bases not matched to a gene: 5. The CDR3 totals 15 residues. Germline V lookup: CDR1 DFQATT, CDR2 SNEGSKA (reference sequence). The DNA for the CDR3 is TGCAGTGCTAGATCGGGCGGGAGAAACACCGGGGAGCTGTTTTTT. Translation: CSARSGGRNTGELFF.

The sample holds a few counts of this clonotype. The V call is TRBV6-6, the J call TRBJ2-1; D may be TRBD2 (7 bases). Germline loops: CDR1 MNHNY, CDR2 SVGAGI (reference sequence). The CDR3 is 15 residues long. The V end was cut by 7 bases, the J end by 4 bases, with 17 bases between. The CDR3 reads CASTSGGGIYNEQFF. The DNA for the CDR3 is TGTGCCAGCACGTCTGGCGGGGGCATATACAATGAGCAGTTCTTC.

The rearrangement uses TRBV19 and TRBJ2-1, with 10 bases aligning to TRBD2. J lost 9 bases, V lost 7 bases, and 6 bases had no gene match. Germline CDR1 and CDR2: LNHDA and SQIVND (reference sequence). The CDR3 has 13 amino acids. The chain's CDR3 is CASKMASGGEQFF. DNA of the CDR3: TGTGCCAGTAAGATGGCTAGCGGGGGTGAGCAGTTCTTC.

The CDR3 loop is CASSEAGGLAGSYEQYF. The CDR3 region has the DNA TGTGCCAGCAGTGAAGCTGGGGGACTAGCGGGATCCTACGAGCAGTACTTC. The chain combines TRBV6-1 with TRBJ2-7, with TRBD2 matching 13 bases. CDR1 and CDR2 from the germline V gene are MNHNS and SASEGT. The ends lost 0 bases at V and 1 base at J; junction bases unmatched: 3. The CDR3 length is 17 residues.

The V gene is TRBV28, the J gene TRBJ1-2, with D unresolved. V lost 10 bases and J lost 4, with 13 bases in between. This CDR3 is built from 12 residues. In germline, CDR1 is MDHEN, CDR2 SYDVKM. CDR3 amino acids: CATRQVGYGYTF. In DNA form, the CDR3 reads TGTGCCACCAGACAAGTAGGCTATGGCTACACCTTC.

The chain combines TRBV7-6 with TRBJ1-6; D is unresolved. Trimming cost V 1 base and J 7 bases, with 11 bases left between them. The CDR3 extends over 15 amino acids. Germline CDR1 and CDR2: SGHVS and FNYEAQ. CDR3 region: CASSLVPSGNSPLHF. For the CDR3, the DNA is TGTGCCAGCAGCTTAGTTCCTAGCGGGAATTCACCCCTCCACTTT.

Worth noting for this clonotype: A read error may account for a junction end that differs from germline. This chain links TRBV5-1 with TRBJ2-1, with 14 bases matching TRBD2. The CDR3 length is 17 residues. Germline CDR1 reads SGHRS; CDR2 reads YFSETQ. CDR3 DNA sequence: TGCGCCAACAGCTTGACCTCGACTAGCGGGGGGGCCCAGGAGCAGTTCTTC. Amino acids: CANSLTSTSGGAQEQFF.

The CDR3 here is CASRDGTGPYGYTF. DNA for the CDR3: TGTGCCAGCAGAGACGGGACAGGGCCCTATGGCTACACCTTC. V gene TRBV28 combines with J gene TRBJ1-2; 9 nucleotides match TRBD1. V was pared by 6 bases and J by 4 bases, with 6 bases of the junction left unmatched. This CDR3 comprises 14 residues. The germline CDR1 and CDR2 sequences are MDHEN and SYDVKM.

This clonotype was detected a few times. This chain connects TRBV20-1 to TRBJ2-5; 7 nucleotides align to TRBD1. Germline V CDR1 and CDR2: DFQATT, SNEGSKA (reference sequence). V gave up 8 bases and J gave up 3 bases; unmatched junction bases: 9. The CDR3 has 13 amino acids. The CDR3 here is CSPMKGAEETQYF. The CDR3 coding sequence is TGCAGTCCCATGAAGGGGGCCGAAGAGACCCAGTACTTC.

The genes are TRBV3-1 and TRBJ1-1; the D gene is possibly TRBD1 (6 bases). The CDR3 sequence is 16 residues long. The V gene's germline CDR1 is LGHDT and CDR2 YNNKEL (reference sequence). Trimming took off 0 bases at V and 4 bases at J, with 15 bases between the two ends. The CDR3 loop is CASSQEGGRSGTEAFF. The CDR3 DNA reads as TGTGCCAGCAGCCAAGAGGGGGGCCGTTCGGGCACTGAAGCTTTCTTT.

This clonotype was counted only a few times. J is TRBJ2-2 and V is TRBV7-7; 7 bases align to TRBD2. This CDR3 is 14 amino acids long. Per germline, CDR1 SSHAT and CDR2 FNYEAQ (reference sequence). The DNA for the CDR3 is TGTGCTAGCGGCCGGGACTACCAAACCGGGGAGCTGTTTTTT. It translates to CASGRDYQTGELFF. The entire variable domain, with the rest obtained from reference TRBV7-7 and TRBJ2-2, is as follows: GAGVSQSPRYKVTKRGQDVTLRCDPISSHATLYWYQQALGQGPEFLTYFNYEAQPDKSGLPSDRFSAERPEGSISTLTIQRTEQRDSAMYRCASGRDYQTGELFFGEGSRLTVL.

This clonotype has only one observation. The J gene is TRBJ1-2, the V gene TRBV20-1; D gene unclear. V was clipped by 3 bases and J by 0 bases, with 8 bases between them. This CDR3 has 13 residues. The V gene's germline CDR1 is DFQATT and CDR2 SNEGSKA (reference sequence). The CDR3 sequence is CSASHQANYGYTF. CDR3 bases: TGCAGTGCTAGCCACCAAGCTAACTATGGCTACACCTTC.

The chain uses TRBV10-3 and TRBJ2-1; 8 positions match TRBD1. J lost 0 bases, V lost 2 bases, and 3 bases had no gene match. This CDR3 region has 16 residues. CDR1 is ENHRY and CDR2 is SYGVKD in the germline V gene. CDR3 in amino acids: CAISELGQGSYNEQFF. The CDR3 DNA sequence: TGTGCCATCAGTGAGCTCGGACAGGGCTCCTACAATGAGCAGTTCTTC.

The chain recombines TRBV3-1 with TRBJ2-6; TRBD2 matches at 7 bases. Germline values: CDR1 LGHDT, CDR2 YNNKEL (reference sequence). The CDR3 is 17 amino acids. Trimming cost V 3 bases and J 0 bases; bases outside gene matches: 5. The CDR3 reads CASSQRDYSSGANVLTF. CDR3 sequence (DNA): TGTGCCAGCAGCCAGAGGGACTACAGCTCTGGGGCCAACGTCCTGACTTTC.